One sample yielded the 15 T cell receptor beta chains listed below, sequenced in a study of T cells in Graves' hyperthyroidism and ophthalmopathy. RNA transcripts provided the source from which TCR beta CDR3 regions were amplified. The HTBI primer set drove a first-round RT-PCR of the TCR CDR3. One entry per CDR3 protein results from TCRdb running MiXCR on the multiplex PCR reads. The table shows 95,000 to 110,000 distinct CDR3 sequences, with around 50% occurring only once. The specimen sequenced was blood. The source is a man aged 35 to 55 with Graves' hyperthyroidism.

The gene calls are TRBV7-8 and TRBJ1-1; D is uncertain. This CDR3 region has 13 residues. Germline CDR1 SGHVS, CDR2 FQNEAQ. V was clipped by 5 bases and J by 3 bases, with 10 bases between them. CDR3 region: CASSVNRDTEAFF. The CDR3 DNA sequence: TGTGCCAGCAGCGTGAACCGGGACACTGAAGCTTTCTTT.

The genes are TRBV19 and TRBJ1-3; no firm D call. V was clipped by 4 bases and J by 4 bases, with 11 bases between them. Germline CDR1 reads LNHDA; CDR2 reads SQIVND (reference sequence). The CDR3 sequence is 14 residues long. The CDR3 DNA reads TGTGCCAGTAGTAAGACCGGGTCCGGAAACACCATATATTTT. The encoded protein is CASSKTGSGNTIYF.

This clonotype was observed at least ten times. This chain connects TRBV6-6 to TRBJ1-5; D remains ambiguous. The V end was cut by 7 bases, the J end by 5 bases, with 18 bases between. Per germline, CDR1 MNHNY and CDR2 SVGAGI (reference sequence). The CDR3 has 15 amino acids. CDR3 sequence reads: CASTIPGRPDQPQHF. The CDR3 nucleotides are TGTGCCAGCACCATCCCTGGCAGGCCCGATCAGCCCCAGCATTTT.

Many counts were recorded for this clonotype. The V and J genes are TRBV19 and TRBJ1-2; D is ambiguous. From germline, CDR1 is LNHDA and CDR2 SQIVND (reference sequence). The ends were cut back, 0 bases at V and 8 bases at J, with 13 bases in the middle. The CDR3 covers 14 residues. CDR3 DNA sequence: TGTGCCAGTAGTATAGATCTGTTTGGCGTGGGCTACACCTTC. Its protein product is CASSIDLFGVGYTF.

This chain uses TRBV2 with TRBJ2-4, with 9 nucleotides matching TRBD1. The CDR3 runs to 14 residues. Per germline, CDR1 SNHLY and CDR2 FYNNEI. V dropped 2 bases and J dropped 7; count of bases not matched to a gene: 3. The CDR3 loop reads CASSESGTGNIQYF. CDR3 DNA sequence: TGTGCCAGCAGTGAATCAGGGACAGGGAACATTCAGTACTTC. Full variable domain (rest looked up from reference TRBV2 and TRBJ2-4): EPEVTQTPSHQVTQMGQEVILRCVPISNHLYFYWYRQILGQKVEFLVSFYNNEISEKSEIFDDQFSVERPDGSNFTLKIRSTKLEDSAMYFCASSESGTGNIQYFGAGTRLSVL.

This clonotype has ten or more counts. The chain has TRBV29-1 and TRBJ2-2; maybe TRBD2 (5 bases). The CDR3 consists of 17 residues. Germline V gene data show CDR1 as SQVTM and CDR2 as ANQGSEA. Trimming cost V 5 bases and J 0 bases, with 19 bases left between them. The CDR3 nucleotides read TGCAGCGTTTTTGCGGCGGGCCTTGGGTCGAACACCGGGGAGCTGTTTTTT. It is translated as CSVFAAGLGSNTGELFF.

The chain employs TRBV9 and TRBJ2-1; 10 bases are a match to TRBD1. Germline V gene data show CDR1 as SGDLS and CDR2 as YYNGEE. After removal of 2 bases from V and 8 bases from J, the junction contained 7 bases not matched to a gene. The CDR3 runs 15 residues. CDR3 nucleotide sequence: TGTGCCAGCAGCGTGGGACAGGGGCTCATCGATGAGCAGTTCTTC. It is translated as CASSVGQGLIDEQFF.

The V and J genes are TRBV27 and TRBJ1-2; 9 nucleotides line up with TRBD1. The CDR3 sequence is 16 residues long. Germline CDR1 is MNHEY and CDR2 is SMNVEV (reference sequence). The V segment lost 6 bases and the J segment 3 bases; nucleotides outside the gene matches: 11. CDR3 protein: CASRRLQGARDYGYTF. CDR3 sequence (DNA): TGTGCCAGCAGGCGATTACAGGGGGCGAGGGACTATGGCTACACCTTC.

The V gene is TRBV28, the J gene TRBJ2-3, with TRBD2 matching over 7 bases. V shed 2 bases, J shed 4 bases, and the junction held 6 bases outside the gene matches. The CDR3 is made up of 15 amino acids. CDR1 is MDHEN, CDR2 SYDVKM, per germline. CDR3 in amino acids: CASSLEGRAADTQYF. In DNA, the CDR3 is TGTGCCAGCAGTTTAGAAGGGAGGGCCGCAGATACGCAGTATTTT. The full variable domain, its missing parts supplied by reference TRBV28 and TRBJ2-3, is DVKVTQSSRYLVKRTGEKVFLECVQDMDHENMFWYRQDPGLGLRLIYFSYDVKMKEKGDIPEGYSVSREKKERFSLILESASTNQTSMYLCASSLEGRAADTQYFGPGTRLTVL.

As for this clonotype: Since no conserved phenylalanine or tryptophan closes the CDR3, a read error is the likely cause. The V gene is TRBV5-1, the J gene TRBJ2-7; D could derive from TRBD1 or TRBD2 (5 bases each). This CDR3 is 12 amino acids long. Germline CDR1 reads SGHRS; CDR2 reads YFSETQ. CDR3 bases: TGTGCCAGCAGCTTGCAGGGAGCCGAGCAGTACCTC. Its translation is CASSLQGAEQYL.

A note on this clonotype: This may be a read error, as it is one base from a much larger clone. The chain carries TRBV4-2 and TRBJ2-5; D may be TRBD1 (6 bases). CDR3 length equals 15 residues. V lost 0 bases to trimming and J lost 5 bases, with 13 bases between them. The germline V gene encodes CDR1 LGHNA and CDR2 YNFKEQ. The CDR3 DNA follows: TGTGCCAGCAGCCAAGATCACACAGGGAGTGAGACCCAGTACTTC. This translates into CASSQDHTGSETQYF.

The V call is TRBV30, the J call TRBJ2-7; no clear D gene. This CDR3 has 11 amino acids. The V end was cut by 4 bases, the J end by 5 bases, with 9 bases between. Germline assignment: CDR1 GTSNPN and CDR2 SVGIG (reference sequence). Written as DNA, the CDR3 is TGTGCCTGGAACAATCTCGACGAGCAGTACTTC. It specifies CAWNNLDEQYF.

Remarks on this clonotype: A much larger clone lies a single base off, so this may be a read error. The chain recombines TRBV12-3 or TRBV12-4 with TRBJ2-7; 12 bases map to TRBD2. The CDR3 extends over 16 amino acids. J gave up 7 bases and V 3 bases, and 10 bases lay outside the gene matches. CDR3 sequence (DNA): TGTGCCAGCAGTTTTCAGGCTAGCGGGGGGGTAAATGAGCAGTACTTC. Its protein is CASSFQASGGVNEQYF.

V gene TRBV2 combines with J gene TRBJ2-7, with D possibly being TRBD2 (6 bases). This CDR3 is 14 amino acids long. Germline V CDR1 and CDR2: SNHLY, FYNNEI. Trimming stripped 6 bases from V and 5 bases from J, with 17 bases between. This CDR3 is CASRIAEGLHEQYF. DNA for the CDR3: TGTGCCAGCAGGATAGCGGAAGGCCTCCACGAGCAGTACTTC.

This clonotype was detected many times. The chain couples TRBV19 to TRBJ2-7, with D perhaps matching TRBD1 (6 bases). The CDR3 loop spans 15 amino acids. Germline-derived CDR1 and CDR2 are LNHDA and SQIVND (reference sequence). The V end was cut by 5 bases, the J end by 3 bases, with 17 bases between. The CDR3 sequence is CASSFTSRGYYEQYF. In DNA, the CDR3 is TGTGCCAGTAGTTTTACGAGCAGGGGCTACTACGAGCAGTACTTC.